Included here is one TCR beta chain sequence, with context. TCR beta CDR3 regions were amplified from RNA transcripts. First-round RT-PCR of the TCR CDR3 relied on the HTBI primer set. MiXCR, applied by TCRdb to the multiplex PCR reads, yields one record per CDR3 protein. The table records around 440,000 distinct CDR3 sequences, approximately 14% of them present only once. This record comes from a study of T cells in Graves' hyperthyroidism and ophthalmopathy. Germline lookup yields CDR1 LGHNA and CDR2 YNFKEQ. This CDR3 has 15 amino acids. Trimming left V 4 bases short and J 4 bases short, with 14 bases between.

The sample was blood. This chain joins TRBV4-2 and TRBJ1-5; D possibly corresponds to TRBD1 (5 bases). The receptor was derived from a woman aged 18-29 years with Graves' hyperthyroidism. The CDR3 bases are TGTGCCAGCAGCCGGGAACAGGTAGCTAATCAGCCCCAGCATTTT. Its protein is CASSREQVANQPQHF.